This T cell receptor (beta chain) was found in a study of response to subunit inactivated influenza vaccine. Study-wide findings and caveats: It was the authors' suggestion that each seasonal influenza vaccination recruits few new T cells.

With V trimmed by 0 bases and J by 2 bases, 7 bases remained unmatched. The germline CDR1 and CDR2 sequences are SGDLS and YYNGEE. The CDR3 length is 16 residues. This clonotype appeared a few times. Its cognate antigen is unknown. TCRdb re-called the RT-PCR reads with MiXCR, one entry per CDR3 protein. Seen here are roughly 460,000 distinct CDR3 sequences, 9.5% to 12% observed once, and the top ten hold more than 10%. This clonotype was sampled from a man aged 45-65 years who received an inactivated influenza vaccine. Here the sequenced sample was PBMCs from blood, taken roughly 45 days after vaccination. The rearrangement joins TRBV9 to TRBJ2-5, with 7 bases matching TRBD1. DNA of the CDR3: TGTGCCAGCAGCGTAGCCCCTAACAGGGGACAAGAGACCCAGTACTTC. Translating gives CASSVAPNRGQETQYF.